This T cell receptor (beta chain) is from a study of blood T cell repertoires in COVID-19. Trimming removed 2 bases at V and 0 bases at J, with 7 bases between. The CDR3 consists of 14 residues. Germline V gene lookup returns CDR1 SGHTA and CDR2 FQGNSA. The age range of participants was about 18 to 90 years, with residence in about 25 US areas. The study assigned cohorts using participant-reported clinical history. Donors in Cohort 3 who had recovered were those with two negative PCRs, healthcare professional clearance, or resolution of their symptoms. Some clones are missing from TCRdb's copy, which holds only in-frame ones; the method was immunoSEQ multiplex PCR. The data contain 350,000 or so clones, roughly nine tenths of them singletons.

The chain combines TRBV7-2 with TRBJ1-2; D perhaps matches TRBD1 (5 bases). The TCR comes from a woman under 40 who had recovered from COVID-19. The sequenced sample consisted of PBMCs or T cells enriched from blood (not recorded which). The DNA for the CDR3 is TGTGCCAGCAGCTTAATGACAGCTAACTATGGCTACACCTTC. Protein: CASSLMTANYGYTF.